A single sample is the source of the 16 T cell receptor beta chains below, sequenced in a study of T cells in Graves' hyperthyroidism and ophthalmopathy. From RNA transcripts, TCR beta CDR3 regions were amplified. TCR CDR3 regions were first amplified by RT-PCR with HTBI primers. TCRdb passed the multiplex PCR reads through MiXCR, listing each CDR3 protein once. The sample has approximately 640,000 distinct CDR3 sequences, about a sixth seen once; the top ten hold 3.8%. Sequenced material: blood. These receptors came from a woman in her thirties with Graves' hyperthyroidism.

This clonotype was detected a few times. CDR3 region: CASSTRQASTDTQYF. CDR3 coding DNA: TGTGCCAGTAGTACCCGACAGGCGAGCACAGATACGCAGTATTTT. V gene TRBV19 combines with J gene TRBJ2-3; weak D call: TRBD1 (6 bases). The CDR3 totals 15 residues. Germline V lookup: CDR1 LNHDA, CDR2 SQIVND (reference sequence). Trimming removed 4 bases at V and 0 bases at J, with 11 bases between. Supplemented by reference TRBV19 and TRBJ2-3, the full variable domain reads DGGITQSPKYLFRKEGQNVTLSCEQNLNHDAMYWYRQDPGQGLRLIYYSQIVNDFQKGDIAEGYSVSREKKESFPLTVTSAQKNPTAFYLCASSTRQASTDTQYFGPGTRLTVL.

The rearrangement uses TRBV5-5 and TRBJ1-6; 7 nucleotides agree with TRBD1. Trimming at V came to 1 base and at J to 4 bases, leaving 5 bases not matched to a gene. This CDR3 is built from 16 residues. Germline V gives CDR1 SGHKS, CDR2 YYEKEE (reference sequence). The CDR3 nucleotides read TGTGCCAGCAGCTTGCTCTCAGGGGGGTATAATTCACCCCTCCACTTT. This translates into CASSLLSGGYNSPLHF.

This clonotype was counted only a few times. The chain has TRBV11-3 and TRBJ2-2; 7 positions match TRBD1. Germline trimming cut 4 bases from V and 0 bases from J; bases unmatched to any gene: 5. Germline assignment: CDR1 SGHNT and CDR2 YENEEA. This CDR3 comprises 16 residues. Written as DNA, the CDR3 is TGTGCCAGCAGCTCCTGGGACAGCTCGAACACCGGGGAGCTGTTTTTT. The encoded protein is CASSSWDSSNTGELFF. Combining the CDR3 with reference TRBV11-3 and TRBJ2-2 gives the whole variable domain EAGVVQSPRYKIIEKKQPVAFWCNPISGHNTLYWYLQNLGQGPELLIRYENEEAVDDSQLPKDRFSAERLKGVDSTLKIQPAELGDSAVYLCASSSWDSSNTGELFFGEGSRLTVL.

In this sample, this clonotype turned up a few times. This chain uses TRBV4-1 with TRBJ1-1; D is unclear. V dropped 4 bases and J dropped 6 bases, with 18 bases sitting between them. CDR3 size: 15 residues. Germline values: CDR1 MGHRA, CDR2 YSYEKL. The CDR3 nucleotides are TGCGCCAGCAGCCGTGATGGGGTTGCCAACCCTGAAGCTTTCTTT. This sequence encodes CASSRDGVANPEAFF.

In this sample, this clonotype turned up many times. The genes are TRBV30 and TRBJ2-3, with 11 bases that match TRBD1. CDR3 size: 16 residues. V trimming: 7 bases; J trimming: 0 bases; junction bases outside the gene matches: 9. From germline, CDR1 is GTSNPN and CDR2 SVGIG (reference sequence). Here the CDR3 DNA reads TGTGCCTCTGGAGGACAGGGGGCGCCCAGCACAGATACGCAGTATTTT. Its protein is CASGGQGAPSTDTQYF.

This clonotype has ten or more counts. J is TRBJ1-1 and V is TRBV30; no reliable D call. Germline V lookup: CDR1 GTSNPN, CDR2 SVGIG (reference sequence). The V gene lost 4 bases and the J gene lost 3 bases, with 3 bases spanning the gap. The CDR3 sequence is 10 residues long. Here the CDR3 DNA reads TGTGCCTGGAAGGACACTGAAGCTTTCTTT. Translation: CAWKDTEAFF.

This clonotype was counted ten times or more. This chain connects TRBV11-2 to TRBJ2-7, with D tentatively TRBD2 (6 bases). Germline V CDR1 and CDR2: SGHAT, FQNNGV. V was cut by 2 bases and J by 2 bases, with 13 bases left in between. This CDR3 comprises 15 residues. CDR3 sequence reads: CASSLFRGGPYEQYF. The CDR3 DNA sequence: TGTGCCAGCAGCTTATTTCGGGGAGGCCCCTACGAGCAGTACTTC.

This clonotype has a handful of counts. The V and J genes are TRBV19 and TRBJ2-2, with D perhaps matching TRBD2 (6 bases). V lost 5 bases and J lost 4, with 14 bases in between. CDR1 LNHDA and CDR2 SQIVND come from the germline V gene (reference sequence). The length of the CDR3 is 15 residues. The CDR3: CASSSQGLSTGELFF. CDR3 DNA: TGTGCCAGTAGTTCCCAGGGACTCTCCACCGGGGAGCTGTTTTTT.

This clonotype occurred a few times. The J gene is TRBJ2-1, the V gene TRBV10-2, with TRBD2 matching over 9 bases. V was clipped by 3 bases and J by 3 bases; unmatched bases: 6. The CDR3 covers 16 residues. Germline CDR1 reads WSHSY; CDR2 reads SAAADI. The CDR3 loop reads CASSDVHSGSYNEQFF. The CDR3 region has the DNA TGCGCCAGCAGTGACGTTCATAGCGGGAGCTACAATGAGCAGTTCTTC.

This clonotype was recorded at least ten times. The chain recombines TRBV7-2 with TRBJ2-7; D is ambiguous. Germline V gives CDR1 SGHTA, CDR2 FQGNSA. The CDR3 runs to 13 residues. V was shortened by 1 base and J by 5 bases, with 9 bases between the two germline ends. CDR3 sequence: CASSLVAANEQYF. CDR3 sequence (DNA): TGTGCCAGCAGCTTAGTGGCCGCAAACGAGCAGTACTTC.

This clonotype was observed at least ten times. This chain uses TRBV12-3 or TRBV12-4 with TRBJ1-3; D uncertain. The germline V and J ends were trimmed by 7 bases and 4 bases, with 20 bases remaining between them. The CDR3 consists of 16 residues. CDR3 sequence: CASTQRTRTPGNTIYF. The CDR3 DNA is TGTGCCAGCACCCAACGGACGAGGACTCCCGGAAACACCATATATTTT.

This clonotype was recorded many times. The gene calls are TRBV6-2 or TRBV6-3 and TRBJ2-1, with unresolved D. Germline CDR1 reads MNHEY; CDR2 reads SVGEGT. This CDR3 is 12 amino acids long. The V gene lost 2 bases and the J gene lost 5 bases, with 4 bases spanning the gap. The CDR3 sequence is CASSYGDNEQFF. In DNA, the CDR3 is TGTGCCAGCAGTTACGGCGACAATGAGCAGTTCTTC.

This clonotype was detected a few times. Being one base from a much bigger clone, this may be a read error. The chain uses TRBV5-1 and TRBJ2-7, with TRBD1 as a possible D gene (5 bases). Germline assignment: CDR1 SGHRS and CDR2 YFSETQ. CDR3 length equals 13 residues. CDR3 nucleotides: TGCGCCGGCAGCGACCAGCAAGGGGACGAGCAGTACTTC. It specifies CAGSDQQGDEQYF. The full variable domain, completed using reference TRBV5-1 and TRBJ2-7, is KAGVTQTPRYLIKTRGQQVTLSCSPISGHRSVSWYQQTPGQGLQFLFEYFSETQRNKGNFPGRFSGRQFSNSRSEMNVSTLELGDSALYLCAGSDQQGDEQYFGPGTRLTVT.

The V gene is TRBV4-3, the J gene TRBJ2-2; D gene uncertain. V lost 1 base and J lost 4, with 7 bases in between. The CDR3 covers 14 residues. From germline, CDR1 is LGHNA and CDR2 YSLEER. This chain's CDR3 is CASSQGYATGELFF. In DNA form, the CDR3 reads TGCGCCAGCAGCCAAGGGTATGCCACCGGGGAGCTGTTTTTT.

This clonotype was picked up many times. The chain joins TRBV20-1 to TRBJ2-7; TRBD2 might be the D (6 bases). Trimming cost V 8 bases and J 6 bases, with 26 bases left between them. The CDR3 runs 15 residues. Germline V lookup: CDR1 DFQATT, CDR2 SNEGSKA (reference sequence). The CDR3 region is CSTRGLGGARGEQYF. The CDR3 nucleotides read TGCAGTACACGTGGATTGGGCGGGGCGCGGGGCGAGCAGTACTTC.

This clonotype was observed a handful of times. The rearrangement links TRBV11-3 to TRBJ2-7; 7 bases are a match to TRBD2. The trim removed 1 base at V and 5 bases at J, leaving 5 bases unmatched. This CDR3 spans 14 amino acids. CDR1 and CDR2 (germline): SGHNT, YENEEA. DNA of the CDR3: TGTGCCAGCAGCTTAGGCGGGAGTACCAACGAGCAGTACTTC. Encoded protein: CASSLGGSTNEQYF.